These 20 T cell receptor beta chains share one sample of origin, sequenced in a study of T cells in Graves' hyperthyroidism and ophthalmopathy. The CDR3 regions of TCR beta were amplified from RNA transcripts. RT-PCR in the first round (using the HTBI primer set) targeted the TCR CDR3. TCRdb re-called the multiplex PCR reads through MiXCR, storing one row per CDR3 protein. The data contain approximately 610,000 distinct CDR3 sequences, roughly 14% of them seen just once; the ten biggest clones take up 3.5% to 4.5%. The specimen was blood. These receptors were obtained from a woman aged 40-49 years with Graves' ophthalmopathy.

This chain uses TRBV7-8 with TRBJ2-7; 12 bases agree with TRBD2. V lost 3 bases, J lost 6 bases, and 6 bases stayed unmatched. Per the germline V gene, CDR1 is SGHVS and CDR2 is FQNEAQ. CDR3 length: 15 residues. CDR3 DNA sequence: TGTGCCAGCAGCTTGTATCCGGGACTAGCGGGCGAGCAGTACTTC. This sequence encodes CASSLYPGLAGEQYF. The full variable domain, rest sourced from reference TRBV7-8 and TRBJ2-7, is GAGVSQSPRYKVAKRGQDVALRCDPISGHVSLFWYQQALGQGPEFLTYFQNEAQLDKSGLPSDRFFAERPEGSVSTLKIQRTQQEDSAVYLCASSLYPGLAGEQYFGPGTRLTVT.

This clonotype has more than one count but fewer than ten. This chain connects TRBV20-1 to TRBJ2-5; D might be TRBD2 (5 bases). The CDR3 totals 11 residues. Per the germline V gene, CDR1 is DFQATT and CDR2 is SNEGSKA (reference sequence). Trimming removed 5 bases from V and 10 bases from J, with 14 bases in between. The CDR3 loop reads CSAHSFGIQYF. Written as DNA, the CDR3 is TGCAGTGCTCATAGCTTCGGGATCCAGTACTTC.

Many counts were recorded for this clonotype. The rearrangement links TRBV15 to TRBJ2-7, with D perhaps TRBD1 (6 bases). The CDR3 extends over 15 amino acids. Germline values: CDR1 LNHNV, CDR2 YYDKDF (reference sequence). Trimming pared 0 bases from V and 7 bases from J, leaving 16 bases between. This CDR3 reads CATSRDLGTSSEQYF. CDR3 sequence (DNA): TGTGCCACCAGCAGAGATCTTGGGACATCCTCTGAGCAGTACTTC.

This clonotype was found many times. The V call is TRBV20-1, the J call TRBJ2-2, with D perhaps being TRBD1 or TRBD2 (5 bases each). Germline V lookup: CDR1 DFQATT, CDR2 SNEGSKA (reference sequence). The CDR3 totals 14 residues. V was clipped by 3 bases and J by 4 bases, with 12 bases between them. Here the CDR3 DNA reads TGCAGTGCTAGTCTGGGGGTCGGCACCGGGGAGCTGTTTTTT. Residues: CSASLGVGTGELFF.

CDR3 DNA: TGTGCCAGCAGTCCTTACACGGAGGCTAATGAAAAACTGTTTTTT. It specifies CASSPYTEANEKLFF. The rearrangement links TRBV6-1 to TRBJ1-4; no definite D call. From germline, CDR1 is MNHNS and CDR2 SASEGT. The CDR3 runs to 15 residues. The germline V and J ends were trimmed by 5 bases and 3 bases, with 13 bases remaining between them.

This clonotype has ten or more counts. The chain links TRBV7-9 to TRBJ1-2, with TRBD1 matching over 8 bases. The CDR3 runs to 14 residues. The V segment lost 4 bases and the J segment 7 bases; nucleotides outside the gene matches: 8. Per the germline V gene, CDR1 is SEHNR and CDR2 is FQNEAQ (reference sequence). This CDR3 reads CASSSPGGAGGYTF. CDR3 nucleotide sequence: TGTGCCAGCAGCTCCCCAGGGGGCGCAGGTGGCTACACCTTC.

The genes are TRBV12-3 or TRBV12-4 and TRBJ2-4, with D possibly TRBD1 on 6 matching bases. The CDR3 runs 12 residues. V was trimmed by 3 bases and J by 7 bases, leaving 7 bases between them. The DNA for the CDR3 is TGTGCCAGCAGTTTTCAGGGGAACATTCAGTACTTC. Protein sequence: CASSFQGNIQYF.

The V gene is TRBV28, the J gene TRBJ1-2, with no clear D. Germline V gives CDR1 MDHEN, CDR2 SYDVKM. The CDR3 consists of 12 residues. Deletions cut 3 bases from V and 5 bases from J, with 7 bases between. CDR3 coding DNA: TGTGCCAGCAGTTTTCGCCCTTATGGCTACACCTTC. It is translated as CASSFRPYGYTF.

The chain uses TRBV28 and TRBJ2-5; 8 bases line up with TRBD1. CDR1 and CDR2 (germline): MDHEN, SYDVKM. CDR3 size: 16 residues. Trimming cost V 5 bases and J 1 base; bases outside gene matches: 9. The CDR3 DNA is TGTGCCAGCAGTATGACCGGGACAGGTCTCCAAGAGACCCAGTACTTC. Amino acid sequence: CASSMTGTGLQETQYF.

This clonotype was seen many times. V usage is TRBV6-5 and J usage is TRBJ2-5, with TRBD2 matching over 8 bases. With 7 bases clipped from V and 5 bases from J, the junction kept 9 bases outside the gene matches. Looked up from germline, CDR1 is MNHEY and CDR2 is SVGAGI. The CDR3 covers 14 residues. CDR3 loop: CASITAGVRETQYF. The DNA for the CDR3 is TGTGCCAGCATCACAGCGGGAGTCAGGGAGACCCAGTACTTC.

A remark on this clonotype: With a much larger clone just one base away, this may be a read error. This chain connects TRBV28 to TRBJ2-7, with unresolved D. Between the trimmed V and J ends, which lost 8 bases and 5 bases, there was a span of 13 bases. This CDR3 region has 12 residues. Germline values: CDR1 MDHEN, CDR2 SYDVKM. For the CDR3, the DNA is TGTGCCAGCCAGGACGGACCCCACGAGCAGTACTTC. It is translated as CASQDGPHEQYF.

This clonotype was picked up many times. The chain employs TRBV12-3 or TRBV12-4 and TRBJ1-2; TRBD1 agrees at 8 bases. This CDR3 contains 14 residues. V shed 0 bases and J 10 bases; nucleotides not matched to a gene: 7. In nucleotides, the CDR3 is TGTGCCAGCAGTTTAGCGCTCGACAGGGGATACTACACCTTC. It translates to CASSLALDRGYYTF.

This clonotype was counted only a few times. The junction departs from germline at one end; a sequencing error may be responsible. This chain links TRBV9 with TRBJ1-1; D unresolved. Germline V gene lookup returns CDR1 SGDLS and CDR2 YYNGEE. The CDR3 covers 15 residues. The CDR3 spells CASSVEADMNTEAFF. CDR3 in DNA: TGTGCCAGCAGCGTAGAGGCAGATATGAACACCGAAGCTTTCTTT.

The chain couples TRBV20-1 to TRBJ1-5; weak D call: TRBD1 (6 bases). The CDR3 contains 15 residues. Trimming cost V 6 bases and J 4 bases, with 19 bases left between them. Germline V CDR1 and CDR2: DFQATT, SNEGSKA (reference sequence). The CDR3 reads CSAISTGKGNQPQHF. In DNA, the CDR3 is TGCAGTGCCATATCTACAGGGAAAGGTAATCAGCCCCAGCATTTT.

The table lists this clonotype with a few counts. In nucleotides, the CDR3 is TGCGCCAGCAGCTTGGACCCACACGAGCAGTACTTC. Amino acids: CASSLDPHEQYF. V usage is TRBV5-1 and J usage is TRBJ2-7; D is ambiguous. Trimming removed 0 bases at V and 5 bases at J, with 6 bases between. Germline loops: CDR1 SGHRS, CDR2 YFSETQ. The CDR3 is made up of 12 amino acids.

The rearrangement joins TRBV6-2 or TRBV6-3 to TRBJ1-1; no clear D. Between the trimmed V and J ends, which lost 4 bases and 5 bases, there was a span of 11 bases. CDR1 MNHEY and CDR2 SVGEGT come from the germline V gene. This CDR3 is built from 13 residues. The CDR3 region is CASSSRRWTEAFF. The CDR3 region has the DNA TGTGCCAGCAGTTCCCGACGTTGGACTGAAGCTTTCTTT.

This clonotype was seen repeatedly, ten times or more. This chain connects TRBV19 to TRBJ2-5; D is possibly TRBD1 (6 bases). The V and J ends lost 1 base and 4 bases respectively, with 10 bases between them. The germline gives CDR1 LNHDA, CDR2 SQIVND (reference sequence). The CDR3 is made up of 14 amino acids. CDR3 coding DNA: TGTGCCAGTAGTATAGGGGGGCCAGGAGAGACCCAGTACTTC. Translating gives CASSIGGPGETQYF. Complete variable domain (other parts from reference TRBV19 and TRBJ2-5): DGGITQSPKYLFRKEGQNVTLSCEQNLNHDAMYWYRQDPGQGLRLIYYSQIVNDFQKGDIAEGYSVSREKKESFPLTVTSAQKNPTAFYLCASSIGGPGETQYFGPGTRLLVL.

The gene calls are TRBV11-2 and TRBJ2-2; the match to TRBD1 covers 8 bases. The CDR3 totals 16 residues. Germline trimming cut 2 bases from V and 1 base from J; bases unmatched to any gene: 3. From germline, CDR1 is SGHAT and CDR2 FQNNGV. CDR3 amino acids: CASSLFDRGNTGELFF. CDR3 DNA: TGTGCCAGCAGCTTATTTGACAGGGGGAACACCGGGGAGCTGTTTTTT.

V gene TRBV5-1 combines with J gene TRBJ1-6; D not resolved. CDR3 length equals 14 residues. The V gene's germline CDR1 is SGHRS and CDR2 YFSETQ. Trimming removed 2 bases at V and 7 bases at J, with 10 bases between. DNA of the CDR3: TGCGCCAGCAGCTTTGGAGTTGGGAATTCACCCCTCCACTTT. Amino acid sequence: CASSFGVGNSPLHF.

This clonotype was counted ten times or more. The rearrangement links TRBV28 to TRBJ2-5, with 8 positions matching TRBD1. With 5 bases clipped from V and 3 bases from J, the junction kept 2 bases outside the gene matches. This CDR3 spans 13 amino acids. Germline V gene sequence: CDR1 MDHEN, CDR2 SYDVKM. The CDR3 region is CASSMDREETQYF. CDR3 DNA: TGTGCCAGCAGTATGGACAGGGAAGAGACCCAGTACTTC.